This T cell receptor (beta chain) is from a study of T cell changes during pregnancy in multiple sclerosis. The method was immunoSEQ multiplex PCR; TCRdb's version includes in-frame clones alone and lacks a portion of them. The sample carries about 40,000 clones, 90% to 95% recorded once. The clonotype comes from a female donor with multiple sclerosis, enrolled in a pregnancy study. Specimen: peripheral blood, collected in the third trimester of pregnancy.

The CDR3 DNA reads as TGTGCCAGCAGTTTATTCCTAGCGGGAATAGTTTCCTACGAGCAGTACTTC. It codes for CASSLFLAGIVSYEQYF. The chain is built from TRBV28 and TRBJ2-7, with TRBD2 matching 9 bases. Germline CDR1 and CDR2: MDHEN and SYDVKM. V gave up 1 base and J gave up 1 base; unmatched junction bases: 8. The CDR3 runs to 17 residues. The full variable domain, with the rest looked up from reference TRBV28 and TRBJ2-7, is DVKVTQSSRYLVKRTGEKVFLECVQDMDHENMFWYRQDPGLGLRLIYFSYDVKMKEKGDIPEGYSVSREKKERFSLILESASTNQTSMYLCASSLFLAGIVSYEQYFGPGTRLTVT.